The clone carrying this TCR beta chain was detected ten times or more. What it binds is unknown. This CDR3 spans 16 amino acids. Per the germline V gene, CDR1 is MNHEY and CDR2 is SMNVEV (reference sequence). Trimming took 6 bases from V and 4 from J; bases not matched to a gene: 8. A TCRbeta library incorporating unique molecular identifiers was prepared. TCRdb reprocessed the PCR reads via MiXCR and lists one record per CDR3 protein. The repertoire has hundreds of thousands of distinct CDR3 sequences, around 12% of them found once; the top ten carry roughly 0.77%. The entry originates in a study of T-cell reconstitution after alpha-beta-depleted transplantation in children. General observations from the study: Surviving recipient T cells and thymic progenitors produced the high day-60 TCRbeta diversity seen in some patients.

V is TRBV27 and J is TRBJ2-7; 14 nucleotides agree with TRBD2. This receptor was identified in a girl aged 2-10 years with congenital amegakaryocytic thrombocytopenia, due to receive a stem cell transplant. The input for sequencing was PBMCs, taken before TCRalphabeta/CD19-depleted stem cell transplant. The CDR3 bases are TGTGCCAGCAGAAACCCCGGGACTAGCGGGAGTTACGAGCAGTACTTC. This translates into CASRNPGTSGSYEQYF.